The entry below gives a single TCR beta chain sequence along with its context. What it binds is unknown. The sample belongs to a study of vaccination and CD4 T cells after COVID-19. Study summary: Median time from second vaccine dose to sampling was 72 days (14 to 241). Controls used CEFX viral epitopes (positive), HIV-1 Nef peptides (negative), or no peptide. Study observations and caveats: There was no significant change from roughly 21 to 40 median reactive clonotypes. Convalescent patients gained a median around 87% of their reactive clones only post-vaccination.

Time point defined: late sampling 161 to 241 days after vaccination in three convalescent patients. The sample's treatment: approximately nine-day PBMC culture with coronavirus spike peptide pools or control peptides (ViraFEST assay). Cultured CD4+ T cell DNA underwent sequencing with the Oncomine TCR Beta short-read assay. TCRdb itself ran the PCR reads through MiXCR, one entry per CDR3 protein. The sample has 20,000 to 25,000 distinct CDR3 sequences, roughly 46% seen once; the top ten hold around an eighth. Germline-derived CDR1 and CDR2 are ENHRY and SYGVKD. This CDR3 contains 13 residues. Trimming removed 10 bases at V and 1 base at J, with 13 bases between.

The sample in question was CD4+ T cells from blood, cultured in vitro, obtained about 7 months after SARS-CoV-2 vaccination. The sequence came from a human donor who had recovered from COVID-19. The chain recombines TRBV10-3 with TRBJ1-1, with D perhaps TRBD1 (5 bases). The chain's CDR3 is CATHRDPNTEAFF. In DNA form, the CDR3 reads TGTGCCACCCACCGGGACCCGAACACTGAAGCTTTCTTT.